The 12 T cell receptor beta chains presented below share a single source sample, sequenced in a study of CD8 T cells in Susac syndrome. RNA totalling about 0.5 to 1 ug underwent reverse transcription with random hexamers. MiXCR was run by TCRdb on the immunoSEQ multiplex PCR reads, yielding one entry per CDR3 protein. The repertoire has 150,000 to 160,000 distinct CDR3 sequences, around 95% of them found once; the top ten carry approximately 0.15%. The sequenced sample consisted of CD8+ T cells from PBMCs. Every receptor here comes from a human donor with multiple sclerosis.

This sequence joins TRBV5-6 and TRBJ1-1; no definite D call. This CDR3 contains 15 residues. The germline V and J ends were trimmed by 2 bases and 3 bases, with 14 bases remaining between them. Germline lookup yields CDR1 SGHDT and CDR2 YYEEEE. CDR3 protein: CASSLVRSSDTEAFF. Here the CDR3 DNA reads TGTGCCAGCAGCTTAGTGCGTTCTTCCGACACTGAAGCTTTCTTT.

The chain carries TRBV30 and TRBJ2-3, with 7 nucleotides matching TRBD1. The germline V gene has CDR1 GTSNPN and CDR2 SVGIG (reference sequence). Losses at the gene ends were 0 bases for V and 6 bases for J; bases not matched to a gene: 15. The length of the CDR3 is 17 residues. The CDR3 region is CAWSVPEADRVVDTQYF. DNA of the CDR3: TGTGCCTGGAGTGTCCCAGAGGCCGACAGGGTGGTCGATACGCAGTATTTT.

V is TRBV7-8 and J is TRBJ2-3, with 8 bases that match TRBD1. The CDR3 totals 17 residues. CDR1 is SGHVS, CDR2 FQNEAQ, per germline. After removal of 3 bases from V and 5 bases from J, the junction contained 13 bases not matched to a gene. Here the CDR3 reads CASSLGYRIQGVDTQYF. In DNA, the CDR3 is TGTGCCAGCAGCTTGGGGTATCGGATACAGGGGGTAGATACGCAGTATTTT. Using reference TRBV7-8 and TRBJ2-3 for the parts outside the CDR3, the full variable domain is GAGVSQSPRYKVAKRGQDVALRCDPISGHVSLFWYQQALGQGPEFLTYFQNEAQLDKSGLPSDRFFAERPEGSVSTLKIQRTQQEDSAVYLCASSLGYRIQGVDTQYFGPGTRLTVL.

The CDR3 reads CASSEVEQFF. The CDR3 bases are TGTGCCAGCAGCGAAGTCGAGCAGTTCTTC. The chain is built from TRBV11-2 and TRBJ2-1; D remains ambiguous. This CDR3 contains 10 residues. The germline V gene has CDR1 SGHAT and CDR2 FQNNGV. The V end was cut by 5 bases, the J end by 10 bases, with 6 bases between. Full variable domain (remainder filled in from reference TRBV11-2 and TRBJ2-1): EAGVAQSPRYKIIEKRQSVAFWCNPISGHATLYWYQQILGQGPKLLIQFQNNGVVDDSQLPKDRFSAERLKGVDSTLKIQPAKLEDSAVYLCASSEVEQFFGPGTRLTVL.

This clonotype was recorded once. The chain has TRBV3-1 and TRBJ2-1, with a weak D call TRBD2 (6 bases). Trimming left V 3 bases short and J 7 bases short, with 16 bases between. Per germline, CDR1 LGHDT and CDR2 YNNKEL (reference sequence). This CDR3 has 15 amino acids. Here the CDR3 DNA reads TGTGCCAGCAGCCAGGACTATCTTGGGGCGAATGAGCAGTTCTTC. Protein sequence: CASSQDYLGANEQFF.

The CDR3 sequence is CAWNPGQGTHEQYF. Written as DNA, the CDR3 is TGTGCCTGGAATCCGGGACAGGGGACTCACGAGCAGTACTTC. This chain uses TRBV30 with TRBJ2-7, with 10 bases that match TRBD1. Germline V gene lookup returns CDR1 GTSNPN and CDR2 SVGIG (reference sequence). This CDR3 is built from 14 residues. The trim removed 4 bases at V and 5 bases at J, leaving 8 bases unmatched.

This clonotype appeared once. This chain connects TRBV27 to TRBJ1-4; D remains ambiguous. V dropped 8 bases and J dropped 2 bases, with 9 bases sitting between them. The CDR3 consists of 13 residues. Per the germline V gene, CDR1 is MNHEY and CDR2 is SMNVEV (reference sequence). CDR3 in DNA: TGTGCCAGCCGTACGGGGACTAATGAAAAACTGTTTTTT. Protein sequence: CASRTGTNEKLFF. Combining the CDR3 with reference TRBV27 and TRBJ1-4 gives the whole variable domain EAQVTQNPRYLITVTGKKLTVTCSQNMNHEYMSWYRQDPGLGLRQIYYSMNVEVTDKGDVPEGYKVSRKEKRNFPLILESPSPNQTSLYFCASRTGTNEKLFFGSGTQLSVL.

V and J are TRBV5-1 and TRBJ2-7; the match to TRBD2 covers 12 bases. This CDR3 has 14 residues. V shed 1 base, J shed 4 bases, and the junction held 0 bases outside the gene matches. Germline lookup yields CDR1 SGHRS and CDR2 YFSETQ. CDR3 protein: CASSLTSGGYEQYV. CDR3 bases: TGCGCCAGCAGCTTGACTAGCGGGGGGTACGAGCAGTACGTC.

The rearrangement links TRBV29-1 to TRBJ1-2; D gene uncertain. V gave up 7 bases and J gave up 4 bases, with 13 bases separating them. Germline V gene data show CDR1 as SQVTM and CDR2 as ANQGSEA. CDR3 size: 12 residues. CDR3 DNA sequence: TGCAGCGCCGCTACAGCGTCCTATGGCTACACCTTC. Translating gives CSAATASYGYTF.

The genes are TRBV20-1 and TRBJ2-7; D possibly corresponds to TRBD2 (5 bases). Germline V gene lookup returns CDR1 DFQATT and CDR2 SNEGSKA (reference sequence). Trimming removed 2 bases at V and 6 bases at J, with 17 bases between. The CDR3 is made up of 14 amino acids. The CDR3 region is CSARLGFGEREQYF. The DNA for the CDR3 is TGCAGTGCTAGATTGGGATTTGGGGAGCGCGAGCAGTACTTC.

CDR3 amino acids: CASSTGTANVLTF. The CDR3 coding sequence is TGTGCCAGCAGCACCGGGACGGCCAACGTCCTGACTTTC. This chain links TRBV3-1 with TRBJ2-6; D assignment may be TRBD1 or TRBD2 (5 bases each). V lost 5 bases and J lost 6, with 8 bases in between. Per germline, CDR1 LGHDT and CDR2 YNNKEL (reference sequence). The CDR3 is made up of 13 amino acids.

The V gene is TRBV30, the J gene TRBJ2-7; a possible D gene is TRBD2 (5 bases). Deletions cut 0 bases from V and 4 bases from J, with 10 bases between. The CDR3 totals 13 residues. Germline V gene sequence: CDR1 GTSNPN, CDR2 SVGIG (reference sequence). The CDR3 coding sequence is TGTGCCTGGAGTGTAAGCGGAGGTTACGAGCAGTACTTC. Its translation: CAWSVSGGYEQYF.